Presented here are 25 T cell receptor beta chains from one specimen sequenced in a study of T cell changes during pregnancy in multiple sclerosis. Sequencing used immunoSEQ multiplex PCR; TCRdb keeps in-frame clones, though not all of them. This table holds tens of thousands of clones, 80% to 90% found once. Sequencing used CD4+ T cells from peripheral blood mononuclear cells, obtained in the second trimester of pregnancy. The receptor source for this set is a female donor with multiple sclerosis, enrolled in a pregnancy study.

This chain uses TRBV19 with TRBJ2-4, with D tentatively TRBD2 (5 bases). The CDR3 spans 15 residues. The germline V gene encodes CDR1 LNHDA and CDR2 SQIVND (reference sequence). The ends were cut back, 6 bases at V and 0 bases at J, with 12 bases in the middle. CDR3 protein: CASRRGGIAKNIQYF. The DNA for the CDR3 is TGTGCCAGTAGACGCGGAGGCATAGCCAAAAACATTCAGTACTTC. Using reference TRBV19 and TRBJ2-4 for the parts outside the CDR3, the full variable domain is DGGITQSPKYLFRKEGQNVTLSCEQNLNHDAMYWYRQDPGQGLRLIYYSQIVNDFQKGDIAEGYSVSREKKESFPLTVTSAQKNPTAFYLCASRRGGIAKNIQYFGAGTRLSVL.

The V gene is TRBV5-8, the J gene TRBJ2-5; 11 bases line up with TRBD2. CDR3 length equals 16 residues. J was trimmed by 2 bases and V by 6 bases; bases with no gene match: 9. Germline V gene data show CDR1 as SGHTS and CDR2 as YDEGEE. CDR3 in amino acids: CASTRGLAGGQETQYF. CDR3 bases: TGTGCCAGCACCAGAGGGCTAGCGGGGGGACAAGAGACCCAGTACTTC.

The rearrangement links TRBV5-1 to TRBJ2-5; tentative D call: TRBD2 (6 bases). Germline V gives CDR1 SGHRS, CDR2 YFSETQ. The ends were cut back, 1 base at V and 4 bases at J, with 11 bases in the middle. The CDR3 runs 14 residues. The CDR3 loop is CASSLLTSPETQYF. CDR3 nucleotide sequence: TGCGCCAGCAGCTTGTTAACTAGCCCAGAGACCCAGTACTTC.

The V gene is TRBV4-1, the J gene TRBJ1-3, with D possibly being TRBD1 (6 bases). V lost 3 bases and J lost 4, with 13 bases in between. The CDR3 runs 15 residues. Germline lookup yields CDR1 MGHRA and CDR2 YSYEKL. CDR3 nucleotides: TGCGCCAGCAGCCAGCCACGGGGGGCAGGAAACACCATATATTTT. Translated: CASSQPRGAGNTIYF.

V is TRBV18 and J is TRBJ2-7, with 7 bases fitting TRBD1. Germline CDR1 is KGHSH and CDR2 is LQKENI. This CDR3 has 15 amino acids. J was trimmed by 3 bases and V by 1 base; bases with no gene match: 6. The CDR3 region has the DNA TGTGCCAGCTCACCACAGGACAGGACTCGCTACGAGCAGTACTTC. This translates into CASSPQDRTRYEQYF.

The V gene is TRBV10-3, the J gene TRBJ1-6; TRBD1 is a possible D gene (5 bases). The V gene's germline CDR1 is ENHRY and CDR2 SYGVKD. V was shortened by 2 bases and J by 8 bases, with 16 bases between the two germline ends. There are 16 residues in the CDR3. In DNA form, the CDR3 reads TGTGCCATCAGTGAGGGCGGGACCGGCCATGATTCACCCCTCCACTTT. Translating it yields CAISEGGTGHDSPLHF.

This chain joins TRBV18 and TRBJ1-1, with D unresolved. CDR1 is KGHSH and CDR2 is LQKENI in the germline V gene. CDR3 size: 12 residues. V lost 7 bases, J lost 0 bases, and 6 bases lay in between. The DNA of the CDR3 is TGTGCCAGCTTCAGTATGAACACTGAAGCTTTCTTT. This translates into CASFSMNTEAFF.

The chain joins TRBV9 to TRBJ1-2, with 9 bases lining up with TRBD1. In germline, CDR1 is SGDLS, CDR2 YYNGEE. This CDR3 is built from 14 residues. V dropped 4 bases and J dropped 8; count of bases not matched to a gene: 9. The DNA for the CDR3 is TGTGCCAGCAGCCCTCGACAGGGGGTTGTAGGCTACACCTTC. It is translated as CASSPRQGVVGYTF. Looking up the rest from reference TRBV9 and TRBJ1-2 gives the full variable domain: DSGVTQTPKHLITATGQRVTLRCSPRSGDLSVYWYQQSLDQGLQFLIQYYNGEERAKGNILERFSAQQFPDLHSELNLSSLELGDSALYFCASSPRQGVVGYTFGSGTRLTVV.

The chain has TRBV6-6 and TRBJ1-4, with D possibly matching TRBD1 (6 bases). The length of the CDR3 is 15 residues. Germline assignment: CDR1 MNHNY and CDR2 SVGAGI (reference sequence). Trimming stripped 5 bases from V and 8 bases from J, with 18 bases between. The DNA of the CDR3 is TGTGCCAGCAGTCCTCGGCGTCTGGGGGCCGAAAAACTGTTTTTT. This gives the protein CASSPRRLGAEKLFF.

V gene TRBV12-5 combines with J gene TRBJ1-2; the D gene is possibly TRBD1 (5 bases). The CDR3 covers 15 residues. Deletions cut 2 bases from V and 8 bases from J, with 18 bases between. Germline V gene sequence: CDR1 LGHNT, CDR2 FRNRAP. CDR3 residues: CASGLSARGGYGYTF. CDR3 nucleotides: TGTGCTAGTGGTTTGTCGGCCCGGGGGGGGTACGGCTACACCTTC.

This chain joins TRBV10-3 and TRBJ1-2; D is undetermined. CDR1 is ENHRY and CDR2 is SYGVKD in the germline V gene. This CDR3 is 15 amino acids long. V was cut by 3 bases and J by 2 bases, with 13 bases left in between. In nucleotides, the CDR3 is TGTGCCATCAGTGAATCAGGCGGGCCCAACTATGGCTACACCTTC. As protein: CAISESGGPNYGYTF.

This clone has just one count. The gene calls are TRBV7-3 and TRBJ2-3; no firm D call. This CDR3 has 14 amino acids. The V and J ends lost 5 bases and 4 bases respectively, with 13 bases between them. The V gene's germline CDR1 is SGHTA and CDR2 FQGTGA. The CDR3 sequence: CASSRVGQADTQYF. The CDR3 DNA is TGTGCCAGCAGCCGCGTCGGTCAGGCAGATACGCAGTATTTT.

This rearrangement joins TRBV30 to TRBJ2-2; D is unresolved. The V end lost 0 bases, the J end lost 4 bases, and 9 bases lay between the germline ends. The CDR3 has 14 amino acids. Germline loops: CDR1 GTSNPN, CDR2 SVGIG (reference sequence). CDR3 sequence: CAWSVLVATGELFF. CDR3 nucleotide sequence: TGTGCCTGGAGTGTACTGGTAGCCACCGGGGAGCTGTTTTTT.

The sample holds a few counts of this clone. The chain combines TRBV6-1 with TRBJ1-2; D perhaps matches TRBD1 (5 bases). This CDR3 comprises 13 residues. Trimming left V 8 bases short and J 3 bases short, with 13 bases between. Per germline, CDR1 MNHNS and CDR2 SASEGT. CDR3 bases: TGTGCCAGCGCCGACCCAGGGTACTATGGCTACACCTTC. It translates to CASADPGYYGYTF.

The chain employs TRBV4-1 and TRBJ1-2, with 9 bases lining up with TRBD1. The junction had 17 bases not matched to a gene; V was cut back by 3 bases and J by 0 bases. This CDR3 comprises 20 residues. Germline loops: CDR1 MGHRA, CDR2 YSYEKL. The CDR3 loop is CASSHTDLRDRATTNYGYTF. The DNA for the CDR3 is TGCGCCAGCAGCCACACTGATCTCCGGGACAGGGCCACTACTAACTATGGCTACACCTTC.

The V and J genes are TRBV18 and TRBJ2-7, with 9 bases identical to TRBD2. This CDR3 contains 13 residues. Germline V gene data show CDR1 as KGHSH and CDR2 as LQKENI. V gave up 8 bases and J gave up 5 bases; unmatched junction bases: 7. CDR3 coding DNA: TGTGCCAGCGAGGTTAGCGGGGGCAACGAGCAGTACTTC. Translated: CASEVSGGNEQYF.

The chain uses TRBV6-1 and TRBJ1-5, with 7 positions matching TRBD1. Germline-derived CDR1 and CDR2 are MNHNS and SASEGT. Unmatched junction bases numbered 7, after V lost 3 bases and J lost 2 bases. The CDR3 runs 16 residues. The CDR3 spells CASSDMTGFGNQPQHF. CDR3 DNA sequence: TGTGCCAGCAGTGATATGACAGGGTTTGGCAATCAGCCCCAGCATTTT.

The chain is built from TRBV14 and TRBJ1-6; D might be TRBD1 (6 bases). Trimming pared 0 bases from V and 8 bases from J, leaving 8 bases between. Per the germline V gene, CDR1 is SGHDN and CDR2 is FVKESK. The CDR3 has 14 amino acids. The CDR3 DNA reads TGTGCCAGCAGCCAAGAACAGGGATATTCACCCCTCCACTTT. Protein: CASSQEQGYSPLHF.

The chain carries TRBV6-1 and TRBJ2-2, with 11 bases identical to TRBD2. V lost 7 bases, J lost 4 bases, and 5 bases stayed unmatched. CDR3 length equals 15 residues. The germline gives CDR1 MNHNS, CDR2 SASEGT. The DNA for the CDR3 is TGTGCCAGCATCCATAGCGGGGGGGCCACCGGGGAGCTGTTTTTT. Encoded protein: CASIHSGGATGELFF.

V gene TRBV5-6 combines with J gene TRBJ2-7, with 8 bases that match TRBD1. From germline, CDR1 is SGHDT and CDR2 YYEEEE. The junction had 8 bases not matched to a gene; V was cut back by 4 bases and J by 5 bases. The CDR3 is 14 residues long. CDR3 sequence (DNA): TGTGCCAGCAGCGTGGACAGGGTCCTGAACGAGCAGTACTTC. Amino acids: CASSVDRVLNEQYF.

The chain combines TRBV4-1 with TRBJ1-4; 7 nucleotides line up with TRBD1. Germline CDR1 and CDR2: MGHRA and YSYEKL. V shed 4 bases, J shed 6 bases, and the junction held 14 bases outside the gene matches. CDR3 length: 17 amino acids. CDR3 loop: CASSRDSYRGGDEKLFF. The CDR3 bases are TGCGCCAGCAGCCGAGACTCATACAGGGGTGGGGATGAAAAACTGTTTTTT.

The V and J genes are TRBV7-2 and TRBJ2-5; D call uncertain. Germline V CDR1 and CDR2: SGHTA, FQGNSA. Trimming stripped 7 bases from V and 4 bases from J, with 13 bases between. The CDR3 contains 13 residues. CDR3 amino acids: CASTPIRGETQYF. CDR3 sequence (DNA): TGTGCCAGCACTCCAATCAGAGGAGAGACCCAGTACTTC.

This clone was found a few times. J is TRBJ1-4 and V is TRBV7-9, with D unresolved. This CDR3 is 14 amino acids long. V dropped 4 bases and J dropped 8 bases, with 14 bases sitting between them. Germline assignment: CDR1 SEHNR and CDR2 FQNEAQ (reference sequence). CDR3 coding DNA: TGTGCCAGCAGCTCCCGGGGAAGGAGCGAAAAACTGTTTTTT. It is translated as CASSSRGRSEKLFF.

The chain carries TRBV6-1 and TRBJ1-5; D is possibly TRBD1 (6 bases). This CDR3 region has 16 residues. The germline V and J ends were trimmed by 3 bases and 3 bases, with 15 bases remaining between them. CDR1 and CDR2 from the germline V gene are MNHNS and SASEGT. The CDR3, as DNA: TGTGCCAGCAGTGACCGGGACACCTACTCCAATCAGCCCCAGCATTTT. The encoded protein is CASSDRDTYSNQPQHF.

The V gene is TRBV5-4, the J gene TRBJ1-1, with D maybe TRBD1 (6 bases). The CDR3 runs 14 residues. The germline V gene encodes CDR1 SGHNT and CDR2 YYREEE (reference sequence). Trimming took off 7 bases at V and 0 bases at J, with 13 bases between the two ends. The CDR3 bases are TGTGCCAGCCACAGGGACCCCATGAACACTGAAGCTTTCTTT. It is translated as CASHRDPMNTEAFF.